Each of the 21 T cell receptor beta chains below was sequenced from the same sample in a study of cytomegalovirus exposure and HLA in healthy donors. Researchers ran the PCR with 60 Vbeta and 13 Jbeta primers. Measured with immunoSEQ multiplex PCR; TCRdb has only the in-frame clones, and not every one. Among more than 110,000 clones listed, approximately 70% were seen once. Sequencing was done on a sample of PBMCs. These receptors came from a woman in her 30s in good health and CMV-seronegative.

The chain carries TRBV7-3 and TRBJ2-7; maybe TRBD2 (5 bases). V shed 0 bases and J shed 6 bases, with 9 bases lying between them. Germline lookup yields CDR1 SGHTA and CDR2 FQGTGA. The CDR3 is 13 residues long. The CDR3 region is CASSLTYEGEQYF. CDR3 nucleotide sequence: TGTGCCAGCAGCTTAACGTATGAGGGCGAGCAGTACTTC.

The V gene is TRBV7-8, the J gene TRBJ2-2; 9 bases line up with TRBD2. The CDR3 runs to 16 residues. CDR1 and CDR2 from the germline V gene are SGHVS and FQNEAQ. With V trimmed by 1 base and J by 7 bases, 7 bases remained unmatched. The chain's CDR3 is CASSLELAGAVGELFF. Here the CDR3 DNA reads TGTGCCAGCAGCTTAGAATTAGCGGGGGCGGTCGGGGAGCTGTTTTTT. Looking up the rest from reference TRBV7-8 and TRBJ2-2 gives the full variable domain: GAGVSQSPRYKVAKRGQDVALRCDPISGHVSLFWYQQALGQGPEFLTYFQNEAQLDKSGLPSDRFFAERPEGSVSTLKIQRTQQEDSAVYLCASSLELAGAVGELFFGEGSRLTVL.

On this clone itself: The conserved phenylalanine or tryptophan is not found at the CDR3 terminus, so this likely reflects a read error. It is unclear where the CDR3 begins or ends on the DNA, so no DNA is shown, and the CDR3 is as TCRdb lists it. The chain's CDR3 is CASSPTGTGVALG. The chain couples TRBV2 to TRBJ2-2; the table's D call of TRBD1 was not tested on the DNA. The germline CDR1 and CDR2 sequences are SNHLY and FYNNEI. The CDR3 length is 13 residues, termini included.

The gene calls are TRBV28 and TRBJ1-1; TRBD1 aligns across 8 bases. V gave up 5 bases and J gave up 5 bases; unmatched junction bases: 7. The CDR3 length is 14 residues. CDR1 and CDR2 from the germline V gene are MDHEN and SYDVKM. CDR3 sequence (DNA): TGTGCCAGCAGTGCTAGACAGGGGTATACTGAAGCTTTCTTT. It codes for CASSARQGYTEAFF.

The rearrangement links TRBV11-1 to TRBJ1-2; D is ambiguous. Germline-derived CDR1 and CDR2 are SGHAT and FQDESV (reference sequence). CDR3 size: 13 residues. V lost 5 bases and J lost 2, with 9 bases in between. The CDR3 nucleotides read TGTGCCAGCAGCCCGGGGAGGAACTATGGCTACACCTTC. It specifies CASSPGRNYGYTF.

This chain connects TRBV7-2 to TRBJ2-1; the D gene is possibly TRBD2 (5 bases). Between the trimmed V and J ends, which lost 2 bases and 0 bases, there was a span of 14 bases. Germline loops: CDR1 SGHTA, CDR2 FQGNSA. This CDR3 is built from 17 residues. Here the CDR3 reads CASSLLYRGSSYNEQFF. CDR3 DNA sequence: TGTGCCAGCAGCTTACTTTATCGGGGTAGCTCCTACAATGAGCAGTTCTTC. Combining the CDR3 with reference TRBV7-2 and TRBJ2-1 gives the whole variable domain GAGVSQSPSNKVTEKGKDVELRCDPISGHTALYWYRQSLGQGLEFLIYFQGNSAPDKSGLPSDRFSAERTGGSVSTLTIQRTQQEDSAVYLCASSLLYRGSSYNEQFFGPGTRLTVL.

The chain uses TRBV18 and TRBJ2-1; a weak D match, TRBD2 (6 bases). The germline CDR1 and CDR2 sequences are KGHSH and LQKENI. The CDR3 covers 13 residues. V lost 0 bases and J 10 bases, leaving 10 bases between the germline ends. The CDR3 sequence is CASSPPGLGEQFF. The CDR3, as DNA: TGTGCCAGCTCACCACCGGGACTGGGGGAGCAGTTCTTC.

The chain carries TRBV28 and TRBJ1-1; D is perhaps TRBD1 (6 bases). Trimming stripped 3 bases from V and 0 bases from J, with 11 bases between. Germline assignment: CDR1 MDHEN and CDR2 SYDVKM. The CDR3 covers 15 residues. The CDR3 DNA is TGTGCCAGCAGTTTTCTGACAGGAATGAACACTGAAGCTTTCTTT. This sequence encodes CASSFLTGMNTEAFF.

The rearrangement joins TRBV6-1 to TRBJ1-5, with unresolved D. This CDR3 has 15 residues. V was clipped by 0 bases and J by 3 bases, with 9 bases between them. Germline CDR1 and CDR2: MNHNS and SASEGT. Here the CDR3 reads CASSEAARYNQPQHF. The CDR3, as DNA: TGTGCCAGCAGTGAAGCTGCGCGGTACAATCAGCCCCAGCATTTT.

V usage is TRBV5-1 and J usage is TRBJ2-7, with D maybe TRBD1 (7 bases). The germline gives CDR1 SGHRS, CDR2 YFSETQ. The V end lost 0 bases, the J end lost 3 bases, and 13 bases lay between the germline ends. The CDR3 length is 15 residues. CDR3 sequence (DNA): TGCGCCAGCAGCTTGGAGTCAGGGGGGTTCTACGAGCAGTACTTC. It encodes CASSLESGGFYEQYF.

The chain employs TRBV11-2 and TRBJ2-3, with 10 bases identical to TRBD2. CDR1 and CDR2 from the germline V gene are SGHAT and FQNNGV. The CDR3 runs 18 residues. V lost 0 bases and J lost 5; bases outside the gene matches: 11. The CDR3: CASSLEPSGSWKLDTQYF. The CDR3 DNA reads as TGTGCCAGCAGCTTAGAGCCTAGCGGGAGTTGGAAGTTAGATACGCAGTATTTT.

This clone came up a few times. The rearrangement uses TRBV18 and TRBJ1-6, with 8 bases matching TRBD1. This CDR3 contains 21 residues. V lost 4 bases and J lost 0; bases outside the gene matches: 17. The germline V gene has CDR1 KGHSH and CDR2 LQKENI. The CDR3 bases are TGTGCCAGCTCACGGACAGGGACAGCCCTAGGTCACAGCTCCTATAATTCACCCCTCCACTTT. It is translated as CASSRTGTALGHSSYNSPLHF.

This clone was counted between two and nine times. The chain recombines TRBV5-1 with TRBJ2-1, with TRBD2 matching over 8 bases. V shed 0 bases, J shed 7 bases, and the junction held 15 bases outside the gene matches. Looked up from germline, CDR1 is SGHRS and CDR2 is YFSETQ. CDR3 length: 18 amino acids. The CDR3 spells CASSLAAVAGPFGNEQFF. The CDR3 DNA reads as TGCGCCAGCAGCTTGGCCGCGGTAGCGGGGCCATTTGGGAATGAGCAGTTCTTC.

V usage is TRBV7-8 and J usage is TRBJ1-1, with a tentative D call TRBD1 (6 bases). Per germline, CDR1 SGHVS and CDR2 FQNEAQ. V was trimmed by 5 bases and J by 8 bases, leaving 12 bases between them. The length of the CDR3 is 12 residues. CDR3 in amino acids: CASSEQQGEAFF. DNA of the CDR3: TGTGCCAGCAGCGAGCAACAGGGCGAAGCTTTCTTT.

V gene TRBV5-1 combines with J gene TRBJ1-2, with 9 positions matching TRBD1. With 4 bases clipped from V and 1 base from J, the junction kept 5 bases outside the gene matches. The CDR3 consists of 15 residues. Per the germline V gene, CDR1 is SGHRS and CDR2 is YFSETQ. The CDR3 loop reads CASSVQTGGNYGYTF. CDR3 nucleotide sequence: TGCGCCAGCAGCGTGCAGACAGGGGGTAACTATGGCTACACCTTC.

The gene calls are TRBV7-6 and TRBJ1-6, with a weak D call TRBD1 (5 bases). Trimming stripped 5 bases from V and 7 bases from J, with 15 bases between. This CDR3 region has 15 residues. The germline CDR1 and CDR2 sequences are SGHVS and FNYEAQ. CDR3 residues: CASSPQYWTNSPLHF. CDR3 sequence (DNA): TGTGCCAGCAGCCCTCAATATTGGACAAATTCACCCCTCCACTTT.

This rearrangement joins TRBV11-3 to TRBJ2-2; D gene ambiguous. CDR1 SGHNT and CDR2 YENEEA come from the germline V gene. This CDR3 contains 13 residues. Trimming pared 5 bases from V and 2 bases from J, leaving 6 bases between. The DNA of the CDR3 is TGTGCCAGCAGCCGTACTAACACCGGGGAGCTGTTTTTT. Its protein is CASSRTNTGELFF.

The chain combines TRBV5-1 with TRBJ1-4; D is uncertain. The CDR3 has 15 residues. Germline CDR1 reads SGHRS; CDR2 reads YFSETQ. Trimming pared 4 bases from V and 3 bases from J, leaving 13 bases between. The CDR3 bases are TGCGCCAGCAGCCCCGGTGGTCAGGCTAATGAAAAACTGTTTTTT. Translation gives CASSPGGQANEKLFF.

This sequence joins TRBV27 and TRBJ1-1, with D perhaps TRBD1 (5 bases). This CDR3 has 14 amino acids. V dropped 2 bases and J dropped 1 base, with 8 bases sitting between them. The V gene's germline CDR1 is MNHEY and CDR2 SMNVEV (reference sequence). The CDR3 region is CASSLRGPNTEAFF. The CDR3 coding sequence is TGTGCCAGCAGTTTAAGGGGTCCGAACACTGAAGCTTTCTTT.

This chain links TRBV2 with TRBJ2-3; weak D call: TRBD1 (5 bases). CDR3 length: 14 amino acids. Germline-derived CDR1 and CDR2 are SNHLY and FYNNEI. V was cut by 3 bases and J by 2 bases, with 9 bases left in between. The CDR3 DNA reads TGTGCCAGCAGTGAGACAGCCCTCACAGATACGCAGTATTTT. It translates to CASSETALTDTQYF.

This clone came up a few times. Germline is not matched at one junction end, which may reflect a read error. The genes are TRBV6-1 and TRBJ2-3, with TRBD2 matching over 13 bases. In germline, CDR1 is MNHNS, CDR2 SASEGT. The CDR3 covers 15 residues. In DNA, the CDR3 is TGTGCCAGCAGTGGGACTAGCGGGAGCATAGATACGCAGTATTTT. Its translation: CASSGTSGSIDTQYF.